This record looks at one T cell receptor (beta chain) sequence and its context. Its cognate antigen has yet to be identified. Qualities for individual bases were not recorded, and no much larger clone is one base off. The germline V gene yields SGDLS for CDR1 and YYNGEE for CDR2. Inclusive of the bounding cysteine and phenylalanine, the CDR3 is 15 residues long. Only the CDR3 region is kept as DNA, spanning 45 bases read in frame from base 1. V and J are truncated by 0 bases and 0 bases respectively, leaving an intervening sequence of 9 bases. This sample is drawn from a study of regulatory T cells in long-lasting Graves disease (dated by TCRdb to 2020 to 2023). With respect to the entire study: In the newly diagnosed Graves' disease group, patients had been taking antithyroid drugs for less than 3 months. Patients with persistent Graves' disease were compared with patients with newly diagnosed Graves' disease using TCR sequencing and RNA sequencing of peripheral blood. The study was conducted in China and was registered as a clinical trial. TCR sequencing covered some 13 persistent and 20 or so newly diagnosed Graves' disease patients, around 35 samples in total.

The paper as a whole reports these results and caveats: A larger number of public clonotypes was shared among persistent patients (around 2,700) than among newly diagnosed patients (approximately 930). Lower TCR Shannon entropy and fewer highly expanded clones were observed in persistent Graves' disease patients than in newly diagnosed patients, which suggested clonal expansion. Sequencing and analysis were limited to the TCR beta chain. The authors acknowledged the small sample size as a limitation that may reduce accuracy. Persistent disease showed preferential use of TRBV28, TRBJ1-2 and TRBJ2-5, whereas newly diagnosed disease favored TRBV20-1 and TRBJ2-1. Only peripheral blood was studied, because thyroid tissue, the primary lesion, was inaccessible.

Read against the paper, the sample's time point label means: newly diagnosed GD, antithyroid drugs for less than 3 months. For both TCR sequencing and RNA sequencing, RNA was extracted from PBMCs in TRIzol. Graves' disease was diagnosed according to American Thyroid Association guidelines. The patients came from an endocrinology department in Xi'an, China. Each patient gave about 10 milliliters of peripheral blood, collected in an EDTA anticoagulant tube. PBMCs were isolated by Ficoll Paque Plus density gradient separation without further T cell sorting. An Agilent 2100 Bioanalyzer and agarose gel were used to check RNA quality, while a NanoDrop 2000 measured RNA concentration. The method was multiplex PCR. The sequencer was an Illumina HiSeq 4000. To build TCR beta libraries, CDR3 regions were amplified by Arm-PCR using iRepertoire HTBI primers. PCR products were gel purified before sequencing. The paper's data handling went like this. Gene usage analysis of CDR3 amino acid clonotypes relied on the 55 to 80 TRBV and around 13 TRBJ segments identified across samples. COPE and FqMerger were used to merge filtered high-quality paired reads into contigs. BLAST was used to align contigs to IMGT TRBV, TRBD and TRBJ reference genes, and CDR3 was defined according to IMGT. Any clonotype with a frequency above 0.1% was classified as a highly expanded clone. Shannon entropy was used to measure repertoire diversity, and the Gini coefficient was used to measure V-J evenness. Public clonotypes were defined as clonotypes shared by more than one individual. The public reads were reprocessed in TCRdb via fastp at Q25 and MiXCR, keeping in-frame beta chains. Each entry is one CDR3 protein sequence, shown with its most common DNA and genes. TCRdb assigned the V and J calls; the authors' analysis was not used. In this sample the table shows 530,000 or so distinct CDR3 sequences, around 16% of which occur a single time. The biggest ten clones account for approximately 12% of the sample.

This sample was shared with a second study, whose subject was T cells in Graves' hyperthyroidism and ophthalmopathy. That second publication adds: A patient counted as having stable Graves' hyperthyroidism if no progression to ophthalmopathy occurred over 18 months of follow-up. Hyperthyroidism patients were newly diagnosed, had a disease duration of under 2 months, and were aged 18 to 65 years. Patients with uncontrolled infections, other autoimmune diseases, pregnancy or lactation were excluded. Clinical symptoms, serum thyroxine and TRAb, thyroid ultrasound, and orbital computed tomography formed the basis for the diagnoses. For the first round of RT-PCR on the TCR CDR3, the HTBI primer set was used together with the Qiagen OneStep RT-PCR kit. Most expanded thyroid clonotypes (frequency above 0.001) were also found in blood, which suggests that blood repertoires may mirror thyroid immune responses. A 13 V-J signature model separated ophthalmopathy from stable hyperthyroidism, with 87.88% sensitivity and roughly 81% specificity in cross-validation and 80%/75% in testing. During validation, the model predicted progression to ophthalmopathy a median of about 6.3 months ahead of onset, with around 71% sensitivity and around 72% specificity. A discovery cohort of about 95 patients, about 40 with Graves' ophthalmopathy and about 58 with stable Graves' hyperthyroidism, was used to find distinguishing TCR V-J signatures. Prospective prediction of ophthalmopathy was tested in an independent validation cohort of some 19 hyperthyroidism patients and 15 to 17 patients who later progressed to ophthalmopathy. For training and testing, the 80 to 100 patients in the discovery cohort were randomly divided in a 7:3 ratio. The study also compared thyroid tissue and blood T-cell repertoires from 6 or 7 Graves' hyperthyroidism patients. Following sampling, methimazole starting at 30 mg daily was given to hyperthyroidism patients, and high-dose intravenous methylprednisolone was given to ophthalmopathy patients. Libraries were constructed in a second round of multiplex PCR, after which size selection and purification were carried out. Libraries were sequenced paired-end with 100 bp reads on an Illumina HiSeq2000. SOAPnuke was used to process the raw data, removing reads that contained adapters or uncalled bases, had a mean Phred below 15, or lacked an exact match to the constant primer or identifier. High-quality paired reads were merged with COPE v1.2.5, and unique nucleotide sequences were defined as clonotypes. Clonotypes were aligned to IMGT TRBV, TRBD and TRBJ reference segments using MiTCR v1.1. Only V-J combinations with frequency above 0.0001, covering 99.2% of repertoires, were analysed. A TCS score was defined as the ratio between F50 (clonal expansion) and ExV (chaos), using BLOSUM62-based TCRdist between CDR3 peptides within each V-J. Welch's t-statistics and random forest reduced roughly 530 V-J features to 10 to 15, which were used in a naive Bayes classifier (R e1071). No statistical method was used to fix the sample size in advance, and group allocation was not hidden from the investigators. TCR Vbeta CDR3 sequencing of approximately 140 peripheral blood samples (over 40 ophthalmopathy, about 80 hyperthyroidism and approximately 17 progressor patients) is reported in the paper.

This clonotype originated in a man in his late teens or twenties with Graves disease. Donor details come from another sample of the same person, matched by shared clones. Source: peripheral blood mononuclear cells (PBMCs), taken at new diagnosis, from a patient treated with antithyroid drugs. Recombination linked TRBV9 to TRBJ1-1, with the D gene not confidently named. The CDR3 sequence is CASSVEAVMNTEAFF. The DNA sequence is given as TGTGCCAGCAGCGTAGAGGCAGTCATGAACACTGAAGCTTTCTTT.